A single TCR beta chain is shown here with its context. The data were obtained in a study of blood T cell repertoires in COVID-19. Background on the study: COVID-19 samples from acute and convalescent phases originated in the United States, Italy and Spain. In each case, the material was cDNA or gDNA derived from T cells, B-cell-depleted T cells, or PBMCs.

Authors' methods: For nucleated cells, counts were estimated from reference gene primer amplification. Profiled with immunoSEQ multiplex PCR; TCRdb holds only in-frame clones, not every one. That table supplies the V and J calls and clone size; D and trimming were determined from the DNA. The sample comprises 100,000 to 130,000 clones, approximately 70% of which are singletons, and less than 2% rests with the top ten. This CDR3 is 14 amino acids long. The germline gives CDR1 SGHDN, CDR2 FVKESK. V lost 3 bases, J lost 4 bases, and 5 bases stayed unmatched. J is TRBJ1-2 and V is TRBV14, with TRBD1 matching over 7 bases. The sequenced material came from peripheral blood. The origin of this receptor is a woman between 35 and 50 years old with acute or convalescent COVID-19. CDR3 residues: CASSQGQQFYGYTF. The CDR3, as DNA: TGTGCCAGCAGCCAGGGACAGCAGTTCTATGGCTACACCTTC.